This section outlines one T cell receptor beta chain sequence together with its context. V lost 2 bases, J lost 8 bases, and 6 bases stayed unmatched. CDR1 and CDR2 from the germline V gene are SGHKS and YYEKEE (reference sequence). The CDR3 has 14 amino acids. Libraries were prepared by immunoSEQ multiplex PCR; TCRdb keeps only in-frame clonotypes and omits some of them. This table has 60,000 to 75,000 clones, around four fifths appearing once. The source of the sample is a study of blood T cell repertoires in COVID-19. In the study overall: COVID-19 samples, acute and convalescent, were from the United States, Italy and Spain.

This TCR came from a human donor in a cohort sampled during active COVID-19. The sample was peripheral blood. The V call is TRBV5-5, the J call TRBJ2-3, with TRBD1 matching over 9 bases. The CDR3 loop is CASSFRDREGTQYF. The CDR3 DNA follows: TGTGCCAGCAGCTTTAGGGACAGGGAAGGTACGCAGTATTTT.